This passage covers 29 T cell receptor beta chains from one sample sequenced in a study of control samples from healthy donors and cancer patients. Assay used: immunoSEQ multiplex PCR; TCRdb lists only in-frame clones, some missing. The repertoire has about 75,000 clones, approximately 88% of them found once; the top ten carry about 14%. The sequencing sample was made of blood. The receptors derive from a middle-aged man in good health.

The V gene is TRBV2, the J gene TRBJ1-3; no clear D gene. Germline V CDR1 and CDR2: SNHLY, FYNNEI. This CDR3 spans 13 amino acids. The germline V and J ends were trimmed by 3 bases and 0 bases, with 3 bases remaining between them. The CDR3 is CASSENSGNTIYF. In DNA, the CDR3 is TGTGCCAGCAGTGAGAACTCTGGAAACACCATATATTTT.

The rearrangement uses TRBV7-9 and TRBJ1-1; tentatively, D is TRBD1 (5 bases). Trimming shortened V by 4 bases and J by 3 bases, and 18 bases separated the two germline ends. CDR3 length: 16 amino acids. In germline, CDR1 is SEHNR, CDR2 FQNEAQ (reference sequence). CDR3 DNA sequence: TGTGCCAGCAGCTACCCCGACAGCCTTTCCGACACTGAAGCTTTCTTT. This sequence encodes CASSYPDSLSDTEAFF.

This clone showed up just once. This chain joins TRBV25-1 and TRBJ1-6, with D tentatively TRBD1 (5 bases). The CDR3 contains 15 residues. Germline CDR1 reads MGHDK; CDR2 reads SYGVNS. The V end lost 3 bases, the J end lost 5 bases, and 11 bases lay between the germline ends. The CDR3 reads CASSDLNRNNSPLHF. The CDR3 DNA sequence: TGTGCCAGCAGTGATCTAAACAGGAATAATTCACCCCTCCACTTT. Drawing the rest from reference TRBV25-1 and TRBJ1-6, the complete variable domain is EADIYQTPRYLVIGTGKKITLECSQTMGHDKMYWYQQDPGMELHLIHYSYGVNSTEKGDLSSESTVSRIRTEHFPLTLESARPSHTSQYLCASSDLNRNNSPLHFGNGTRLTVT.

The V and J genes are TRBV7-9 and TRBJ1-1; D is uncertain. The CDR3 contains 15 residues. V was clipped by 5 bases and J by 1 base, with 14 bases between them. Germline lookup yields CDR1 SEHNR and CDR2 FQNEAQ (reference sequence). CDR3: CASSPRQTWNTEAFF. The CDR3 DNA reads as TGTGCCAGCAGCCCTCGACAAACCTGGAACACTGAAGCTTTCTTT.

V usage is TRBV18 and J usage is TRBJ2-7, with 8 bases aligning to TRBD2. The CDR3 extends over 14 amino acids. In germline, CDR1 is KGHSH, CDR2 LQKENI. The V and J ends lost 4 bases and 0 bases, in that order; junction bases with no gene match: 2. The CDR3 loop reads CASSLAGRSYEQYF. CDR3 nucleotide sequence: TGTGCCAGCTCACTAGCGGGACGCTCCTACGAGCAGTACTTC.

V is TRBV4-3 and J is TRBJ1-3, with D tentatively TRBD1 (5 bases). This CDR3 has 15 amino acids. V was cut by 4 bases and J by 3 bases, with 13 bases left in between. CDR1 and CDR2 from the germline V gene are LGHNA and YSLEER. The CDR3 region has the DNA TGCGCCAGCAGCCGATACAGGAAGATTGGAAACACCATATATTTT. Amino acids: CASSRYRKIGNTIYF.

The chain employs TRBV4-3 and TRBJ1-4, with 7 nucleotides matching TRBD1. V lost 0 bases to trimming and J lost 8 bases; unmatched junction nucleotides: 6. The V gene's germline CDR1 is LGHNA and CDR2 YSLEER. The CDR3 runs 15 residues. DNA for the CDR3: TGCGCCAGCAGCCAAGATAGGACAGGATGGGAAAAACTGTTTTTT. Protein product: CASSQDRTGWEKLFF.

The chain has TRBV19 and TRBJ2-2, with 11 positions matching TRBD2. The CDR3 runs 17 residues. Germline V CDR1 and CDR2: LNHDA, SQIVND (reference sequence). V trimming: 1 base; J trimming: 4 bases; junction bases outside the gene matches: 5. The CDR3: CASSIGLAGHLTGELFF. CDR3 DNA: TGTGCCAGTAGTATAGGACTAGCGGGACACCTCACCGGGGAGCTGTTTTTT.

This clone was seen a handful of times. The chain carries TRBV19 and TRBJ1-5; D is perhaps TRBD1 (5 bases). CDR3 length: 13 amino acids. The germline V gene has CDR1 LNHDA and CDR2 SQIVND (reference sequence). Trimming cost V 7 bases and J 5 bases, with 12 bases left between them. CDR3 loop: CASTGQGHQPQHF. The DNA for the CDR3 is TGTGCCAGTACCGGGCAGGGTCATCAGCCCCAGCATTTT.

The rearrangement joins TRBV28 to TRBJ2-1; 8 nucleotides agree with TRBD2. CDR3 size: 16 residues. Germline assignment: CDR1 MDHEN and CDR2 SYDVKM. Unmatched junction bases numbered 10, after V lost 3 bases and J lost 6 bases. CDR3 nucleotides: TGTGCCAGCAGTTTTCCCCGGCTAGCGGGTGGCAATGAGCAGTTCTTC. This translates into CASSFPRLAGGNEQFF.

Regarding this clone: A read error may produce the germline difference seen at one junction end. The V gene is TRBV11-3, the J gene TRBJ2-1, with D possibly TRBD1 on 5 matching bases. CDR3 size: 12 residues. In germline, CDR1 is SGHNT, CDR2 YENEEA. CDR3 sequence reads: CASSLSIRQRIF. The CDR3 DNA is TGTGCCAGCAGCTTAAGCATACGACAGAGGATCTTC. Together with reference TRBV11-3 and TRBJ2-1, the CDR3 gives the full variable domain: EAGVVQSPRYKIIEKKQPVAFWCNPISGHNTLYWYLQNLGQGPELLIRYENEEAVDDSQLPKDRFSAERLKGVDSTLKIQPAELGDSAVYLCASSLSIRQRIFGPGTRLTVL.

The gene calls are TRBV5-4 and TRBJ2-2; 7 nucleotides match TRBD2. From germline, CDR1 is SGHNT and CDR2 YYREEE (reference sequence). The CDR3 loop spans 15 amino acids. Trimming removed 5 bases from V and 2 bases from J; junction bases left unmatched: 6. The CDR3, as DNA: TGTGCCAGCAGTGACCCGGGACTAAACACCGGGGAGCTGTTTTTT. It encodes CASSDPGLNTGELFF.

Comments on this clone: The DNA is omitted, as the CDR3 cannot be located on it reliably, and the CDR3 follows TCRdb's listing. The chain combines TRBV24-1 with TRBJ2-5; TRBD1 is the table's D call and was not checked against the DNA. Per the germline V gene, CDR1 is KGHDR and CDR2 is SFDVKD. A total of 15 residues make up the CDR3, ends included. CDR3 in amino acids: CATSVPGGVGETQYF.

This sequence joins TRBV11-3 and TRBJ2-3; D uncertain. Germline V gene data show CDR1 as SGHNT and CDR2 as YENEEA. V was shortened by 4 bases and J by 0 bases, with 17 bases between the two germline ends. This CDR3 is 17 amino acids long. The CDR3 region is CASSSGRSEASTDTQYF. CDR3 nucleotides: TGTGCCAGCAGCTCCGGTCGCTCGGAAGCTAGCACAGATACGCAGTATTTT.

V and J are TRBV20-1 and TRBJ2-5; D is undetermined. Per germline, CDR1 DFQATT and CDR2 SNEGSKA (reference sequence). The V end lost 3 bases, the J end lost 1 base, and 9 bases lay between the germline ends. The CDR3 covers 13 residues. The CDR3 DNA reads as TGCAGTGCTAGTCGGCACAGCCAAGAGACCCAGTACTTC. It is translated as CSASRHSQETQYF.

V usage is TRBV7-8 and J usage is TRBJ2-3; no clear D gene. The length of the CDR3 is 15 residues. In germline, CDR1 is SGHVS, CDR2 FQNEAQ. V was pared by 5 bases and J by 1 base, with 13 bases between. The CDR3 nucleotides read TGTGCCAGCAGCGCAGCAATTACTGGCACAGATACGCAGTATTTT. Protein sequence: CASSAAITGTDTQYF.

The rearrangement uses TRBV3-1 (or the pseudogene TRBV3-2) and TRBJ1-1; weak D call: TRBD1 (5 bases). CDR3 size: 13 residues. The germline CDR1 and CDR2 sequences are LGHDT and YNNKEL (reference sequence). V dropped 0 bases and J dropped 6 bases, with 8 bases sitting between them. The CDR3 DNA sequence: TGTGCCAGCAGCCAAGAGGGCAGGGCTGAAGCTTTCTTT. This codes for CASSQEGRAEAFF.

The rearrangement joins TRBV3-1 (or the pseudogene TRBV3-2) to TRBJ1-2; possible D gene TRBD1, 5 bases. This CDR3 has 14 residues. The ends were cut back, 0 bases at V and 3 bases at J, with 8 bases in the middle. CDR1 LGHDT and CDR2 YNNKEL come from the germline V gene (reference sequence). CDR3 nucleotide sequence: TGTGCCAGCAGCCAAGAACCAGGGCACTATGGCTACACCTTC. As protein: CASSQEPGHYGYTF.

The V and J genes are TRBV10-3 and TRBJ2-7; D ambiguous. Germline lookup yields CDR1 ENHRY and CDR2 SYGVKD. CDR3 length equals 14 residues. The V gene lost 0 bases and the J gene lost 3 bases, with 9 bases spanning the gap. CDR3 protein: CAISESGDLYEQYF. CDR3 in DNA: TGTGCCATCAGTGAGTCTGGGGATCTCTACGAGCAGTACTTC.

The chain links TRBV7-2 to TRBJ2-3; possible D gene TRBD2, 5 bases. CDR1 is SGHTA and CDR2 is FQGNSA in the germline V gene. The CDR3 is made up of 15 amino acids. V dropped 3 bases and J dropped 0 bases, with 10 bases sitting between them. The CDR3 sequence is CASSLGRTSTDTQYF. CDR3 DNA sequence: TGTGCCAGCAGCTTGGGGAGAACTAGCACAGATACGCAGTATTTT.

The chain uses TRBV15 and TRBJ1-5; tentatively, D is TRBD1 (5 bases). Trimming cost V 3 bases and J 7 bases, with 13 bases left between them. This CDR3 has 14 amino acids. Germline loops: CDR1 LNHNV, CDR2 YYDKDF (reference sequence). This CDR3 is CATSRLGHGQPQHF. In DNA, the CDR3 is TGTGCCACCAGCAGGCTGGGGCACGGGCAGCCCCAGCATTTT.

CDR3 nucleotide sequence: TGCGCCAGCAGCCCCGATCTGGCCTTTGAAGCTTTCTTT. It specifies CASSPDLAFEAFF. V gene TRBV4-3 combines with J gene TRBJ1-1; D is ambiguous. The CDR3 has 13 amino acids. The germline V gene encodes CDR1 LGHNA and CDR2 YSLEER. The V and J ends lost 4 bases and 7 bases respectively, with 13 bases between them.

The CDR3 sequence: CASSLSPSYNEQFF. The CDR3 nucleotides are TGTGCCAGCTCACTGAGTCCCTCCTACAATGAGCAGTTCTTC. The rearrangement joins TRBV18 to TRBJ2-1; D call uncertain. This CDR3 comprises 14 residues. With 4 bases removed from V and 0 bases from J, the gap between germline ends came to 7 bases. Germline V gene data show CDR1 as KGHSH and CDR2 as LQKENI.

The CDR3 here is CASTTGAPQPQHF. The CDR3 nucleotides read TGTGCCAGCACGACGGGGGCCCCTCAGCCCCAGCATTTT. The chain has TRBV7-8 and TRBJ1-5, with D possibly TRBD1 on 6 matching bases. CDR1 is SGHVS, CDR2 FQNEAQ, per germline. The V end was cut by 7 bases, the J end by 6 bases, with 13 bases between. CDR3 length: 13 residues.

V gene TRBV28 combines with J gene TRBJ2-1; TRBD1 might be the D (6 bases). Trimming pared 5 bases from V and 3 bases from J, leaving 11 bases between. Germline V lookup: CDR1 MDHEN, CDR2 SYDVKM. The CDR3 loop spans 14 amino acids. The CDR3 here is CASSPLGHYNEQFF. The CDR3 DNA reads TGTGCCAGCAGTCCCTTGGGACACTACAATGAGCAGTTCTTC.

The chain carries TRBV27 and TRBJ2-3, with TRBD2 matching 8 bases. Losses at the gene ends were 5 bases for V and 3 bases for J; bases not matched to a gene: 10. CDR1 is MNHEY and CDR2 is SMNVEV in the germline V gene (reference sequence). The CDR3 covers 16 residues. DNA for the CDR3: TGTGCCAGCAGTCCCCCTGGCAGCGGGAGAACAGATACGCAGTATTTT. Protein product: CASSPPGSGRTDTQYF.

This rearrangement joins TRBV19 to TRBJ2-7; TRBD1 matches at 7 bases. The CDR3 is made up of 14 amino acids. Trimming cost V 7 bases and J 2 bases; bases outside gene matches: 8. Germline-derived CDR1 and CDR2 are LNHDA and SQIVND (reference sequence). The CDR3 protein is CASKVSGGTYEQYF. Here the CDR3 DNA reads TGTGCCAGTAAGGTTTCAGGGGGAACCTACGAGCAGTACTTC.

The chain is built from TRBV6-1 and TRBJ1-1; no definite D call. This CDR3 region has 13 residues. Germline V gives CDR1 MNHNS, CDR2 SASEGT. Trimming cost V 2 bases and J 4 bases, with 8 bases left between them. The chain's CDR3 is CASSELQRTEAFF. CDR3 nucleotide sequence: TGTGCCAGCAGTGAACTACAACGCACTGAAGCTTTCTTT.

The CDR3 loop is CASRSGPGELFF. CDR3 bases: TGCGCCAGTCGTAGCGGCCCCGGGGAGCTGTTTTTT. J is TRBJ2-2 and V is TRBV5-1, with D perhaps matching TRBD2 (6 bases). The CDR3 is made up of 12 amino acids. CDR1 and CDR2 from the germline V gene are SGHRS and YFSETQ. The V end was cut by 8 bases, the J end by 6 bases, with 11 bases between.